A single T cell receptor (beta chain) is shown here with its context. The source of the sample is a study of blood T cell repertoires in COVID-19. This CDR3 region has 14 residues. Per germline, CDR1 DFQATT and CDR2 SNEGSKA (reference sequence). V lost 3 bases to trimming and J lost 3 bases, with 14 bases between them. Clones were sequenced by immunoSEQ multiplex PCR, and TCRdb holds only the in-frame ones, with some missing. Among over 150,000 clones listed, around nine tenths were seen once. The receptor comes from a woman between 18 and 29 years old who had recovered from COVID-19. The sequencing sample was made of peripheral blood. The chain recombines TRBV20-1 with TRBJ2-5; TRBD1 is a possible D gene (5 bases). CDR3 nucleotides: TGCAGTGCTAGTCAAATGACAGCGAAAGAGACCCAGTACTTC. Translating it yields CSASQMTAKETQYF.